The T cell receptor (beta chain) under discussion was sequenced for a study of neurological immune-mediated disorders. The cDNA came from 5'RACE, which used 10-nucleotide random UMIs. TCRdb itself ran the 5' RACE reads through MiXCR, one entry per CDR3 protein. The data contain about 70,000 distinct CDR3 sequences, 2.5% to 3.5% of them singletons. CDR1 and CDR2 (germline): MRHNA, SNTAGT. There are 15 residues in the CDR3. The J segment lost 4 bases and the V segment lost 0 bases, leaving 3 bases of the junction unmatched. Sequencing input: PBMCs. The sequence derives from a woman aged 50 to 60 with multiple sclerosis. This chain joins TRBV6-4 and TRBJ2-3, with 8 bases fitting TRBD2. CDR3 region: CASSDSVAGPDTQYF. The CDR3 DNA sequence: TGTGCCAGCAGTGACTCAGTAGCGGGACCAGATACGCAGTATTTT.